A selection of T cell receptor beta chains follows, all from one sample in a study of response to subunit inactivated influenza vaccine. Via MiXCR, TCRdb re-called the RT-PCR reads, giving one row per CDR3 protein. This table holds around 580,000 distinct CDR3 sequences, 12% to 15% found once. This material consisted of PBMCs from blood, taken 11 to 12 days after vaccination. The receptors shown here come from a man in his fifties or sixties who received an inactivated influenza vaccine. CDR3s include the opening cysteine and the closing phenylalanine or tryptophan. D genes are given only for firm matches. Not all rows give a size; the values are once, few, many and, for expanded clones, a class.

D	V	size	J	CDR3	DNA
NA	TRBV5-1	NA	TRBJ1-4	CASSPAGGTNEKLFF	TGCGCCAGCAGCCCCGCGGGGGGCACTAATGAAAAACTGTTTTTT
NA	TRBV4-2	NA	TRBJ2-1	CASSQDPTIEQFF	TGTGCCAGCAGCCAAGATCCGACTATTGAGCAGTTCTTC
TRBD2	TRBV9	NA	TRBJ2-1	CASSAGTSWVSYNEQFF	TGTGCCAGCAGCGCCGGGACTAGTTGGGTTTCCTACAATGAGCAGTTCTTC
TRBD1	TRBV5-5	many	TRBJ2-7	CASSERTGYSYEQYF	TGTGCCAGCAGCGAAAGGACAGGGTACTCCTACGAGCAGTACTTC
NA	TRBV29-1	many	TRBJ2-7	CSVEFPGAYEQYF	TGCAGCGTTGAGTTTCCCGGGGCCTACGAGCAGTACTTC
NA	TRBV29-1	few	TRBJ2-7	CSVDTPSYEQYF	TGCAGCGTAGACACCCCCTCCTACGAGCAGTACTTC
TRBD1	TRBV19	few	TRBJ1-1	CASKKSRGRDPDTEAFF	TGTGCCAGTAAGAAAAGCAGGGGGCGAGATCCGGACACTGAAGCTTTCTTT
NA	TRBV12-3/TRBV12-4	few	TRBJ2-2	CASSLSRGELFF	TGTGCCAGCAGTTTATCTCGAGGGGAGCTGTTTTTT
NA	TRBV7-9	few	TRBJ2-1	CASSSYTGALEYNEQFF	TGTGCCAGCAGCTCCTACACGGGGGCCCTCGAGTACAATGAGCAGTTCTTC
NA	TRBV12-3/TRBV12-4	NA	TRBJ2-6	CASTGAAGANVLTF	TGTGCCAGCACAGGGGCTGCTGGGGCCAACGTCCTGACTTTC
TRBD1	TRBV4-3	NA	TRBJ1-2	CASSQGTGGFYGYTF	TGCGCCAGCAGCCAGGGAACAGGGGGCTTCTATGGCTACACCTTC
NA	TRBV5-5	NA	TRBJ2-6	CASSSELAGANVLTF	TGTGCCAGCAGCTCGGAATTAGCGGGGGCCAACGTCCTGACTTTC
NA	TRBV6-2/TRBV6-3	NA	TRBJ2-7	CASMLTFYDEQYF	TGTGCCAGCATGCTAACCTTCTATGACGAGCAGTACTTC
TRBD1	TRBV6-1	few	TRBJ2-7	CASTGDRGSPEQYF	TGTGCCAGCACCGGGGACAGGGGATCGCCCGAGCAGTACTTC
NA	TRBV5-1	few	TRBJ2-3	CASSLQGRADTQYF	TGCGCCAGCAGCTTGCAGGGACGGGCAGATACGCAGTATTTT
NA	TRBV14	NA	TRBJ2-1	CASSRIGSGTGSYNEQFF	TGTGCCAGCAGCCGCATAGGATCAGGGACGGGATCCTACAATGAGCAGTTCTTC